This T cell receptor beta chain comes out of a study of T cell repertoires in cytomegalovirus infection. The table lists this clonotype with many counts. The CDR3 is made up of 13 amino acids. V was pared by 3 bases and J by 7 bases, with 12 bases between. CDR1 ENHRY and CDR2 SYGVKD come from the germline V gene. TCRdb passed the reads through MiXCR, listing each CDR3 protein once. Of just over 300,000 distinct CDR3 sequences listed, 17% are singletons. The genes are TRBV10-3 and TRBJ1-1; D is perhaps TRBD1 (6 bases). Sequencing used PBMCs. The source is a human donor in good health (CMV status not recorded). Some clones in this sample may be carry-over from other donors' samples. The CDR3 DNA sequence: TGTGCCATCAGTGAAGGCAGGGGACGTGAAGCTTTCTTT. Its protein product is CAISEGRGREAFF.